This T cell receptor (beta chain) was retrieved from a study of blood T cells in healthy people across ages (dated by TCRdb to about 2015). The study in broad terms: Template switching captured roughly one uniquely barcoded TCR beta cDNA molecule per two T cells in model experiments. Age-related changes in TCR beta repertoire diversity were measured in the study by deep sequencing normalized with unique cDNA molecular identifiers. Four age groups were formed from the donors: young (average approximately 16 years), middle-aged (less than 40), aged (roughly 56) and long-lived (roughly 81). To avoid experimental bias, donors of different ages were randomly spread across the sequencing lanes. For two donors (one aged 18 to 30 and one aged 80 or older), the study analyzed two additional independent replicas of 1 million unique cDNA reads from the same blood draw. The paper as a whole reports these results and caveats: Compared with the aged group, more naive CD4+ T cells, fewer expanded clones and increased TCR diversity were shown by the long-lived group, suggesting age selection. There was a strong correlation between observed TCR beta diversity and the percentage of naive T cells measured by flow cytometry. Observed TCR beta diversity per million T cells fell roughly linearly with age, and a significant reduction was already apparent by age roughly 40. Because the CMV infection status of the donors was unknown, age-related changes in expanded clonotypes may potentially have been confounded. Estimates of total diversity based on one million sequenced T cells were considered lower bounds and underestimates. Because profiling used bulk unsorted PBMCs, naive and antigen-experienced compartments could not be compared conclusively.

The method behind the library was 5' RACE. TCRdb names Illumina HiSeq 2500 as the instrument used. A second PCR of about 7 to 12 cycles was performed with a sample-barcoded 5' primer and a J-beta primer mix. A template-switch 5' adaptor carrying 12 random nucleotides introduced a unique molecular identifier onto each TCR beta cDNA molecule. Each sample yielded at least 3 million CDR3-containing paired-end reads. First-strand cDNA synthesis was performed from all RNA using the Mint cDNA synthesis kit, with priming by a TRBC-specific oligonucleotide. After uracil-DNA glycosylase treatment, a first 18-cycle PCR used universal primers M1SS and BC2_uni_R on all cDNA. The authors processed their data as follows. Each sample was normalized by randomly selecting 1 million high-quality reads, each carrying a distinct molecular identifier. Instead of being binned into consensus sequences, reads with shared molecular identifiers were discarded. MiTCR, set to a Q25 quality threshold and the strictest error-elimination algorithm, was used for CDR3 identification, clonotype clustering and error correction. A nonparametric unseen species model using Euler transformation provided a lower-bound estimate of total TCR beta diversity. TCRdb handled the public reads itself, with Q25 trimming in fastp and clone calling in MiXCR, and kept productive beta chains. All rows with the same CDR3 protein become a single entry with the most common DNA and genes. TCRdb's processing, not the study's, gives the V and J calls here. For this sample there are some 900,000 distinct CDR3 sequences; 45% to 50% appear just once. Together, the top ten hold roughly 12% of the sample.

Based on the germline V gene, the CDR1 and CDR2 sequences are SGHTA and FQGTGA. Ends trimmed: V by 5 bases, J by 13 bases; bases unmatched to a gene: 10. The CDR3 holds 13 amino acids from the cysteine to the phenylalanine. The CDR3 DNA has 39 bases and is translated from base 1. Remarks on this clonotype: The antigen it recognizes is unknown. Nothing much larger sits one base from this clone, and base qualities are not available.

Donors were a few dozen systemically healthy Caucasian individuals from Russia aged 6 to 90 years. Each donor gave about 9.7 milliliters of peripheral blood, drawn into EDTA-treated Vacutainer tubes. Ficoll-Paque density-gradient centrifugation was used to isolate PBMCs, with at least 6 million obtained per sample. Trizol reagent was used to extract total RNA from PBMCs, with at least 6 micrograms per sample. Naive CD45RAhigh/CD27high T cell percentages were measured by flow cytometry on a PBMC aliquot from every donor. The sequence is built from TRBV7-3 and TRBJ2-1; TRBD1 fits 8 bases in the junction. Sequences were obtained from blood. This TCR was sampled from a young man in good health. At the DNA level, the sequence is TGTGCCAGCAGCCTCGGACAGGGAGAGACCCAGTTCTTC. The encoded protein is CASSLGQGETQFF.